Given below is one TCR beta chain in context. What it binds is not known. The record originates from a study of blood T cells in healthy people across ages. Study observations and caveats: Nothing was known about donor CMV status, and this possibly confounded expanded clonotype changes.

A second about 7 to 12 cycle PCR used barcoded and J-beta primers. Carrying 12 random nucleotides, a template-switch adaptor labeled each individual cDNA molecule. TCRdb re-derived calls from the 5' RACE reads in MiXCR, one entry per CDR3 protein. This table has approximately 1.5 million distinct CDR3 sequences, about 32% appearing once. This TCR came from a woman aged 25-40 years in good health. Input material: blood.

Written as DNA, the CDR3 is TGTGCCAGCAGTTTAAGGACAGGGGCTGGGGCCAACGTCCTGACTTTC. This gives the protein CASSLRTGAGANVLTF. The chain recombines TRBV12-3 or TRBV12-4 with TRBJ2-6; 9 positions agree with TRBD1. The CDR3 has 16 residues. V lost 2 bases to trimming and J lost 2 bases; unmatched junction nucleotides: 1.